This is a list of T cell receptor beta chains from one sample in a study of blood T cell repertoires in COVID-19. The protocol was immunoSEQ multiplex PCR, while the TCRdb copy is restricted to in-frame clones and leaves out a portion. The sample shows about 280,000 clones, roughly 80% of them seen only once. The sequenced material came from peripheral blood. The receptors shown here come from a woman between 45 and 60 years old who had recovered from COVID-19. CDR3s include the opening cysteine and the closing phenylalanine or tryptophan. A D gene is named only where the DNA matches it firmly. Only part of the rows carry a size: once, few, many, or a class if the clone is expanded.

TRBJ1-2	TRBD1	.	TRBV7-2	TGTGCCAGCAGCTTAGTGGACAGGAGCTATGGCTACACCTTC	CASSLVDRSYGYTF
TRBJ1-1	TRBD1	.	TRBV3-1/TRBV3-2	TGTGCCAGCAGCCAAGCCCAGGGGGTGGAGGTGCGAATGAACACTGAAGCTTTCTTT	CASSQAQGVEVRMNTEAFF
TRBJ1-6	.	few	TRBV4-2	TGTGCCAGCAGCCACCCCCCGGGGGACTCACCCCTCCACTTT	CASSHPPGDSPLHF
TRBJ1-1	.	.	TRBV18	TGTGCCAGCTCACCACAGTTGGGGCCCAACACTGAAGCTTTCTTT	CASSPQLGPNTEAFF
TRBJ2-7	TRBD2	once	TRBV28	TGTGCCAGCAGTGGTCTAGCGGGGAGCTCCTACGAGCAGTACTTC	CASSGLAGSSYEQYF
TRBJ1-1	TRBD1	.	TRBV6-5	TGTGCCAGCAGTTCCGGGACAGTTTACACTGAAGCTTTCTTT	CASSSGTVYTEAFF
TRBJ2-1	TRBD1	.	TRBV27	TGTGCCAGCAGTCACAGGGGGTCGAACGATGAGCAGTTCTTC	CASSHRGSNDEQFF
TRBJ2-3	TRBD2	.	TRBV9	TGTGCCAGCAGCCCAAGAGGCGGGGGGGTTCGCACAGATACGCAGTATTTT	CASSPRGGGVRTDTQYF
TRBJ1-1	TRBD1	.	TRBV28	TGTGCCAGCAGTTTGGACAGGGGCACTGAAGCTTTCTTT	CASSLDRGTEAFF
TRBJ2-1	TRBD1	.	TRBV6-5	TGTGCCAGCAGTTCCAGGGGGAGGCAGTTCTTC	CASSSRGRQFF
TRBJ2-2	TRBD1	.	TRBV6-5	TGTGCCAGCAGTTACCAGGGGGCGCCGACCGGGGAGCTGTTTTTT	CASSYQGAPTGELFF
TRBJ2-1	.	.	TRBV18	TGTGCCAGCTCACCAACCCAGGGTTCCAATGAGCAGTTCTTC	CASSPTQGSNEQFF
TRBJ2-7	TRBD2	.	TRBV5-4	TGTGCCAGCAGCTTGGGCGGGACTAGCGGGAGTGGGGAGCAGTACTTC	CASSLGGTSGSGEQYF
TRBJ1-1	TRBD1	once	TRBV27	TGTGCCAGCAGTTCCCGACAGGGGGCGCGGAGCACTGAAGCTTTCTTT	CASSSRQGARSTEAFF
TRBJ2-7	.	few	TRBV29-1	TGCAGCGTTCCGACCCGGGACGAGCAGTACTTC	CSVPTRDEQYF
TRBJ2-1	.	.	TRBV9	TGTGCCAGCAGCGTAGACCTAGGTACCTACAATGAGCAGTTCTTC	CASSVDLGTYNEQFF
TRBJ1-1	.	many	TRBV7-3	TGTGCCAGCAGTCGAAATTCCGGGAGGGGCACTGAAGCTTTCTTT	CASSRNSGRGTEAFF
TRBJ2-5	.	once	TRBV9	TGTGCCAGCAGCTCCCAAAGTGGGTCGGGGACCCAGTACTTC	CASSSQSGSGTQYF
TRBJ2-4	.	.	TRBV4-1	TGCGCCAGCAGCCAAGATCATCTAGCCAGAAGTCCCTTGGGACTAGCCAAAAACATTCAGTACTTC	CASSQDHLARSPLGLAKNIQYF
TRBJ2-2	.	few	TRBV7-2	TGTGCCAGCAGCTTAGAGGGGTGGACGAAGCGGCTGTTTTTT	CASSLEGWTKRLFF
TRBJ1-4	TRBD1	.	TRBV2	TGTGCCAGCAGTGTACAGGGGGCACCAACTAATGAAAAACTGTTTTTT	CASSVQGAPTNEKLFF
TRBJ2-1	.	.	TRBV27	TGTGCCAGCAGTTTCGGGATCACCGGTGAGCAGTTCTTC	CASSFGITGEQFF
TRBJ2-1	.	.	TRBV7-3	TGTGCCAGCAGCTTCCCAGGCGGGCCAAGGGCCTACAATGAGCAGTTCTTC	CASSFPGGPRAYNEQFF
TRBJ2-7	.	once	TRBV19	TGTGCCAGTAGTCCCCTAATATTGGGCGGGGACGAGCAGTACTTC	CASSPLILGGDEQYF
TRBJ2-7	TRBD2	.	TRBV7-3	TGTGCCAGCAAGCTAGGGCGGGAGGGCCTACCCGAGCAGTACTTC	CASKLGREGLPEQYF
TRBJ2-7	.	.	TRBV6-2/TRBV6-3	TGTGCCAGCAACCCCCAGAGCAGGGTGCGTGAGCAGTACTTC	CASNPQSRVREQYF
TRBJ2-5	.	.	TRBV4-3	TGCGCCAGCAGCCAAGCCGCGGTAGAGCAAGAGACCCAGTACTTC	CASSQAAVEQETQYF
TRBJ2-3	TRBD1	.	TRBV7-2	TGTGCCAGCAGCCAAGGACAGGGTCTGGACACAGATACGCAGTATTTT	CASSQGQGLDTDTQYF
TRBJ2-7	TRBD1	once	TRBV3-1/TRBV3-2	TGTGCCAGCAGCCAAGGGACAGGGCTCCACGAGCAGTACTTC	CASSQGTGLHEQYF
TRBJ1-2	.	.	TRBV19	TGTGCCAGTAGTCGAAATACAGGGAAGACTAACTATGGCTACACCTTC	CASSRNTGKTNYGYTF
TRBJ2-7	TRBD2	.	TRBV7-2	TGTGCCAGCAGGCGGGCTAGCGGGAGTTACGAGCAGTACTTC	CASRRASGSYEQYF
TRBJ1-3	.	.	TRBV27	TGTGCCAGCAGCGGTAACAGACCTGGAAACACCATATATTTT	CASSGNRPGNTIYF
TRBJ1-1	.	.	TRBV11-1	TGTGCCAGCAGCCCGGGACTGAGCAGCACTGAAGCTTTCTTT	CASSPGLSSTEAFF
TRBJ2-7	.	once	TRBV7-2	TGTGCCAGCAGCTTCGCCTACGAGCAGTACTTC	CASSFAYEQYF
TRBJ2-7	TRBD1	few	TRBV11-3	TGTGCCAGCAGCTTAGCAGGGGGCAACGAGCAGTACTTC	CASSLAGGNEQYF
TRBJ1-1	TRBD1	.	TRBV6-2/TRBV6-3	TGTGCCAGCAGTACAGGGACAGGGATAAATCAGGCGGCTTTCTTT	CASSTGTGINQAAFF
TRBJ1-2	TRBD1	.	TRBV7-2	TGTGCCAGCAGACCACCCGGGACAGGTACCTATGGCTACACCTTC	CASRPPGTGTYGYTF
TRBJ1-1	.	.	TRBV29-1	TGCAGCGGACTACAGGGTGGAACTGAAGCTTTCTTT	CSGLQGGTEAFF
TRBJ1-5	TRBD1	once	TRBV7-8	TGTGCCAGCAGCGCGGGGACAGTCCACAATCAGCCCCAGCATTTT	CASSAGTVHNQPQHF
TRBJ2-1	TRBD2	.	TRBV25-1	TGTGCCAGCAGTGAGGCGGGGGGTTATGAGCAGTTCTTC	CASSEAGGYEQFF
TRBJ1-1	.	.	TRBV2	TGTGCCAGCAGTGAACAGGGCGGGAACACTGAAGCTTTCTTT	CASSEQGGNTEAFF
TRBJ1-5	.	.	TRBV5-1	TGCGCCAGCAGCTGGGGACTGTCTGGCAATCAGCCCCAGCATTTT	CASSWGLSGNQPQHF
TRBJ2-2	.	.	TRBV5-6	TGTGCCAGCAGCGAAACAGGGACCGGGGAGCTGTTTTTT	CASSETGTGELFF
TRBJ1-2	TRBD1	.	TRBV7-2	TGTGCCAGCAGCACGTTCCGGGACAGGGACGGCTACACCTTC	CASSTFRDRDGYTF
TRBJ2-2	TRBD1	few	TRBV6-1	TGTGCCAGCAGTGAAGAGGACAGGCCTCCCGGGGAGCTGTTTTTT	CASSEEDRPPGELFF
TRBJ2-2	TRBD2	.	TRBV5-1	TGCGCCAGCAGCCCGCTAGCGGGAGGGCCTGTCGGGGAGCTGTTTTTT	CASSPLAGGPVGELFF
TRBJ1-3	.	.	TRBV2	TGTGCCAGCAGGACAGGTTTTTCTGGAAACACCATATATTTT	CASRTGFSGNTIYF
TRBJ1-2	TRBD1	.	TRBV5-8	TGTGCCAGCAGCTTGGTTCAGGGGGCTTGCACCTTC	CASSLVQGACTF
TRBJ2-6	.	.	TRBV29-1	TGCAGCGTCCGCGAGTACTCTGGGGCCAACGTCCTGACTTTC	CSVREYSGANVLTF
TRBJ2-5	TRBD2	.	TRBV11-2	TGTGCCAGCAGCTTAAGGCGGGGGGAAGAGACCCAGTACTTC	CASSLRRGEETQYF
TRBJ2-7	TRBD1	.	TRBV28	TGTGCCAGCAGTTCCCGGGACAGGGCTCCCTACGAGCAGTACTTC	CASSSRDRAPYEQYF
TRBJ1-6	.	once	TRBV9	TGTGCCAGCAGCGTAGGGCAAGGACTGAATAATTCACCCCTCCACTTT	CASSVGQGLNNSPLHF
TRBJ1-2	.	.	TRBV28	TGTGCCAGCACCTTGGGGGGGCCGAACTATGGCTACACCTTC	CASTLGGPNYGYTF
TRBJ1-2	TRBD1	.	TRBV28	TGTGCCAGCAGCCAGACAGGGGTCTATGGCTACACCTTC	CASSQTGVYGYTF
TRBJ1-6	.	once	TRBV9	TGTGCCAGCAGCGTCCAGGGTGGGAATTCACCCCTCCACTTT	CASSVQGGNSPLHF
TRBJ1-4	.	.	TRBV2	TGTGCCAGCAGTGAATTCAGATCTAATGAAAAACTGTTTTTT	CASSEFRSNEKLFF
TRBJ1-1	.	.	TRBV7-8	TGTGCCAGCAGTCGCACGGAGGGGAGGACTGAAGCTTTCTTT	CASSRTEGRTEAFF